One sample yielded the 14 T cell receptor beta chains listed below, sequenced in a study of neurological immune-mediated disorders. TCRdb re-derived calls from the 5' RACE reads in MiXCR, one entry per CDR3 protein. The sample has approximately 50,000 distinct CDR3 sequences, 3.6% seen once; the top ten hold around 1.5%. Sequencing input: PBMCs. All receptors derive from a young man with multiple sclerosis.

This clonotype was observed at least ten times. The chain carries TRBV29-1 and TRBJ2-1; 9 positions match TRBD2. Germline values: CDR1 SQVTM, CDR2 ANQGSEA. The V gene end was trimmed by 6 bases and the J gene end by 4 bases; junction bases not matched to a gene: 7. The CDR3 is made up of 14 amino acids. DNA of the CDR3: TGCAGCGTGTCCAGAGCGGGGGGTTACAATGAGCAGTTCTTC. This gives the protein CSVSRAGGYNEQFF.

There are many counts of this clonotype. V gene TRBV5-5 combines with J gene TRBJ1-2; possible D gene TRBD1, 5 bases. V shed 0 bases and J shed 6 bases, with 15 bases lying between them. This CDR3 comprises 15 residues. Germline loops: CDR1 SGHKS, CDR2 YYEKEE (reference sequence). The CDR3 nucleotides read TGTGCCAGCAGCTTGGCTACCGGGACGCGAGATGGCTACACCTTC. Its protein is CASSLATGTRDGYTF.

At least ten counts were recorded for this clonotype. The rearrangement uses TRBV27 and TRBJ1-1; D ambiguous. CDR1 MNHEY and CDR2 SMNVEV come from the germline V gene (reference sequence). The V end lost 5 bases, the J end lost 4 bases, and 11 bases lay between the germline ends. CDR3 length equals 13 residues. The CDR3 sequence: CASSLGMLTEAFF. The CDR3 DNA sequence: TGTGCCAGCAGTCTCGGGATGCTCACTGAAGCTTTCTTT.

This clonotype was seen many times. The chain has TRBV20-1 and TRBJ2-1, with D possibly matching TRBD2 (5 bases). Per germline, CDR1 DFQATT and CDR2 SNEGSKA (reference sequence). The CDR3 length is 12 residues. Deletions cut 3 bases from V and 6 bases from J, with 9 bases between. CDR3 protein: CSASGLGNEQFF. DNA of the CDR3: TGCAGTGCTAGTGGACTGGGCAATGAGCAGTTCTTC.

This clonotype showed up many times. The chain carries TRBV12-3 or TRBV12-4 and TRBJ1-4; 7 nucleotides agree with TRBD1. This CDR3 spans 13 amino acids. V lost 3 bases and J lost 8; bases outside the gene matches: 3. CDR3 sequence: CASSFDRVEKLFF. CDR3 bases: TGTGCCAGCAGTTTCGACAGGGTCGAAAAACTGTTTTTT.

This clonotype has ten or more counts. The genes are TRBV11-2 and TRBJ2-2; 11 bases line up with TRBD2. J was trimmed by 7 bases and V by 4 bases; bases with no gene match: 8. The V gene's germline CDR1 is SGHAT and CDR2 FQNNGV. The CDR3 consists of 16 residues. The CDR3 DNA reads as TGTGCCAGCAGCTATATAGCGGGGGGGTATGACGGGGAGCTGTTTTTT. Translating gives CASSYIAGGYDGELFF.

This clonotype was counted at least ten times. The J gene is TRBJ2-7, the V gene TRBV5-1; TRBD1 matches at 7 bases. Germline values: CDR1 SGHRS, CDR2 YFSETQ. The CDR3 consists of 14 residues. The trim removed 0 bases at V and 3 bases at J, leaving 3 bases unmatched. The CDR3: CASSLEGAGYEQYF. CDR3 nucleotides: TGCGCCAGCAGCTTGGAGGGGGCTGGCTACGAGCAGTACTTC.

This chain connects TRBV10-2 to TRBJ2-1; D might be TRBD2 (5 bases). Germline loops: CDR1 WSHSY, CDR2 SAAADI. Trimming left V 8 bases short and J 10 bases short, with 15 bases between. This CDR3 has 12 amino acids. CDR3 sequence reads: CASREKIKEQFF. For the CDR3, the DNA is TGCGCCAGCCGGGAAAAAATTAAAGAGCAGTTCTTC.

This clonotype has at least ten counts. J is TRBJ2-7 and V is TRBV2; D is unresolved. In germline, CDR1 is SNHLY, CDR2 FYNNEI. CDR3 size: 12 residues. Trimming took 8 bases from V and 0 from J, leaving 8 bases between them. DNA of the CDR3: TGTGCCAGCGGTTGGACCTCCTACGAGCAGTACTTC. Residues: CASGWTSYEQYF.

This clonotype was detected many times. The chain links TRBV28 to TRBJ2-3, with 11 bases identical to TRBD2. J gave up 7 bases and V 3 bases, and 6 bases lay outside the gene matches. Germline CDR1 reads MDHEN; CDR2 reads SYDVKM. The length of the CDR3 is 15 residues. CDR3 DNA: TGTGCCAGCAGTTTTGGTAGCGGGGGGGGAAATACGCAGTATTTT. This codes for CASSFGSGGGNTQYF.

Concerning this clonotype itself: An end of the junction differs from the germline gene, which may be a read error. The V and J genes are TRBV6-5 and TRBJ2-3; 9 nucleotides agree with TRBD2. This CDR3 is built from 15 residues. The germline gives CDR1 MNHEY, CDR2 SVGAGI. This chain's CDR3 is CTSSYWTSGTDTQYF. The CDR3 DNA is TGTACCAGCAGCTACTGGACTAGCGGCACAGATACGCAGTATTTT.

In this sample, this clonotype turned up many times. The rearrangement links TRBV7-9 to TRBJ1-1; D remains unclear. This CDR3 has 17 residues. V lost 1 base and J lost 1, with 16 bases in between. Germline assignment: CDR1 SEHNR and CDR2 FQNEAQ (reference sequence). The CDR3 loop is CASSLVAGMVRNTEAFF. The CDR3 region has the DNA TGTGCCAGCAGCTTAGTGGCGGGAATGGTAAGGAACACTGAAGCTTTCTTT.

There are many counts of this clonotype. The CDR3 DNA sequence: TGCAGTGCTTTCGGGGGGTCAGATCGGGGAACTGAAGCTTTCTTT. It specifies CSAFGGSDRGTEAFF. The rearrangement joins TRBV20-1 to TRBJ1-1, with a possible D match to TRBD1 (5 bases). The germline V and J ends were trimmed by 5 bases and 5 bases, with 21 bases remaining between them. This CDR3 is built from 15 residues. Per the germline V gene, CDR1 is DFQATT and CDR2 is SNEGSKA (reference sequence).

This clonotype was seen only a few times. The chain is built from TRBV4-1 and TRBJ1-2; D might be TRBD1 (5 bases). Germline CDR1 MGHRA, CDR2 YSYEKL. Trimming left V 1 base short and J 3 bases short, with 12 bases between. This CDR3 region has 15 residues. CDR3 nucleotides: TGCGCCAGCAGCCAAGTCGGCAGGGTAGACTATGGCTACACCTTC. It is translated as CASSQVGRVDYGYTF.